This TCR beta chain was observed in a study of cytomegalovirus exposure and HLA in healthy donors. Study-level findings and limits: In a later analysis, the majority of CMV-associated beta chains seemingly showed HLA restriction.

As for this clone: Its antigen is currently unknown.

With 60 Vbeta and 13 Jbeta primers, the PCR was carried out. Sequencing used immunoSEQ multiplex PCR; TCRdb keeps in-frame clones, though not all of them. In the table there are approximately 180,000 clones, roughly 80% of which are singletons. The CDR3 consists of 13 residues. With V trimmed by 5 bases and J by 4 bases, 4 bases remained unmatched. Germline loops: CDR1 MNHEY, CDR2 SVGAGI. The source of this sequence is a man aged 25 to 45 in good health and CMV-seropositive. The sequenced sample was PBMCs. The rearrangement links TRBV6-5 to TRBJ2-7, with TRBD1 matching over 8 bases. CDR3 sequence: CASSRDRGYEQYF. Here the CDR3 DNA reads TGTGCCAGCAGTCGCGACAGGGGATACGAGCAGTACTTC.